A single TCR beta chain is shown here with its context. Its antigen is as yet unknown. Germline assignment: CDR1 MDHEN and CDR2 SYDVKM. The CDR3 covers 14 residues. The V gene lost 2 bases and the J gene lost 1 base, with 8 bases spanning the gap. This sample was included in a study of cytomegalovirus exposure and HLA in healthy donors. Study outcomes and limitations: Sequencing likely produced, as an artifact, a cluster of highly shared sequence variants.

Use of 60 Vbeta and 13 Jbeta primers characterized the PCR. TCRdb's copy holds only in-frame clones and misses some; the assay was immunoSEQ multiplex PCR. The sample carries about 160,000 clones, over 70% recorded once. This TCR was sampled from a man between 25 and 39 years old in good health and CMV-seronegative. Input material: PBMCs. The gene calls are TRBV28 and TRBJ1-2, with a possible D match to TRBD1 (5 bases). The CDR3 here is CASSLTGDNYGYTF. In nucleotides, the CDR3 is TGTGCCAGCAGTTTAACGGGGGATAACTATGGCTACACCTTC.